This passage covers 31 T cell receptor beta chains from one sample sequenced in a study of cytomegalovirus exposure and HLA in healthy donors. The method was immunoSEQ multiplex PCR; TCRdb's version includes in-frame clones alone and lacks a portion of them. The data hold roughly 260,000 clones, with roughly 89% observed a single time. Sequences were obtained from PBMCs. These receptors were taken from a man aged 18 to 30 in good health and CMV-seronegative.

The chain has TRBV7-2 and TRBJ2-7; the D gene is possibly TRBD2 (5 bases). The CDR3 loop spans 12 amino acids. Between the trimmed V and J ends, which lost 5 bases and 7 bases, there was a span of 12 bases. From germline, CDR1 is SGHTA and CDR2 FQGNSA. DNA for the CDR3: TGTGCCAGCAGCGAATACCCGGGAGAGCAGTACTTC. Its protein product is CASSEYPGEQYF.

The chain has TRBV27 and TRBJ1-6; 11 bases are a match to TRBD1. V gave up 5 bases and J gave up 8 bases; unmatched junction bases: 8. The CDR3 consists of 16 residues. In germline, CDR1 is MNHEY, CDR2 SMNVEV (reference sequence). The CDR3 is CASSLAGQGADSPLHF. The CDR3 nucleotides read TGTGCCAGCAGTCTAGCCGGACAGGGGGCGGATTCACCCCTCCACTTT.

The chain has TRBV19 and TRBJ1-2, with TRBD1 matching over 7 bases. CDR1 LNHDA and CDR2 SQIVND come from the germline V gene (reference sequence). The ends lost 4 bases at V and 6 bases at J; junction bases unmatched: 8. The CDR3 covers 14 residues. The CDR3 DNA reads TGTGCCAGTAGTACTACTTACAGGGGCCATGGCTACACCTTC. Translated: CASSTTYRGHGYTF.

The chain joins TRBV28 to TRBJ1-3; 7 positions agree with TRBD1. The V gene's germline CDR1 is MDHEN and CDR2 SYDVKM. This CDR3 is built from 15 residues. Losses at the gene ends were 3 bases for V and 2 bases for J; bases not matched to a gene: 4. The chain's CDR3 is CASSFIGGTGNTIYF. The CDR3 DNA sequence: TGTGCCAGCAGTTTTATAGGGGGCACTGGAAACACCATATATTTT.

The V gene is TRBV6-6, the J gene TRBJ1-2; weak D call: TRBD1 (5 bases). Germline CDR1 reads MNHNY; CDR2 reads SVGAGI (reference sequence). CDR3 length: 13 amino acids. The ends were cut back, 6 bases at V and 3 bases at J, with 11 bases in the middle. The CDR3 here is CASSHQGDYGYTF. CDR3 sequence (DNA): TGTGCCAGCAGCCACCAGGGCGACTATGGCTACACCTTC.

V gene TRBV4-3 combines with J gene TRBJ2-7, with 10 positions matching TRBD2. Germline V gene sequence: CDR1 LGHNA, CDR2 YSLEER. Trimming cost V 1 base and J 5 bases; bases outside gene matches: 14. This CDR3 spans 18 amino acids. CDR3 loop: CASSQALIPGLASNEQYF. DNA for the CDR3: TGCGCCAGCAGCCAAGCACTTATTCCGGGACTAGCGTCAAACGAGCAGTACTTC.

V usage is TRBV28 and J usage is TRBJ2-3, with D hard to call. The V gene's germline CDR1 is MDHEN and CDR2 SYDVKM. The CDR3 length is 12 residues. The ends were cut back, 5 bases at V and 2 bases at J, with 5 bases in the middle. CDR3 coding DNA: TGTGCCAGCAGTACAAACACAGATACGCAGTATTTT. This encodes CASSTNTDTQYF.

V is TRBV2 and J is TRBJ1-5, with a tentative D call TRBD1 (5 bases). The CDR3 totals 13 residues. V gave up 3 bases and J gave up 9 bases, with 12 bases separating them. From germline, CDR1 is SNHLY and CDR2 FYNNEI. The CDR3 sequence: CASSEGGGPPQHF. DNA for the CDR3: TGTGCCAGCAGTGAGGGGGGAGGGCCGCCCCAGCATTTT.

The chain employs TRBV30 and TRBJ2-2, with D hard to call. The V end was cut by 0 bases, the J end by 4 bases, with 9 bases between. Looked up from germline, CDR1 is GTSNPN and CDR2 is SVGIG (reference sequence). The CDR3 has 14 amino acids. The CDR3 reads CAWSVVLATGELFF. CDR3 in DNA: TGTGCCTGGAGTGTAGTGTTGGCCACCGGGGAGCTGTTTTTT. Looking up the rest from reference TRBV30 and TRBJ2-2 gives the full variable domain: SQTIHQWPATLVQPVGSPLSLECTVEGTSNPNLYWYRQAAGRGLQLLFYSVGIGQISSEVPQNLSASRPQDRQFILSSKKLLLSDSGFYLCAWSVVLATGELFFGEGSRLTVL.

This clone was seen more than once but under ten times. The V call is TRBV27, the J call TRBJ1-2, with no clear D. V was cut by 8 bases and J by 5 bases, with 15 bases left in between. CDR1 is MNHEY and CDR2 is SMNVEV in the germline V gene (reference sequence). The length of the CDR3 is 13 residues. The CDR3 nucleotides read TGTGCCAGCGGGGAGACCTCCCCTTATGGCTACACCTTC. Its translation: CASGETSPYGYTF.

V is TRBV18 and J is TRBJ2-1; TRBD1 might be the D (5 bases). CDR1 KGHSH and CDR2 LQKENI come from the germline V gene. V lost 2 bases and J 8 bases, leaving 13 bases between the germline ends. This CDR3 has 14 amino acids. In DNA form, the CDR3 reads TGTGCCAGCTCACCAAATAGGGGTAACGATGAGCAGTTCTTC. This encodes CASSPNRGNDEQFF.

The chain combines TRBV23-1 with TRBJ2-7; D is unclear. TRBV23-1 is identified as an open reading frame with a role that is uncertain. Trimming took off 8 bases at V and 2 bases at J, with 4 bases between the two ends. This CDR3 has 10 amino acids. The DNA for the CDR3 is TGCGCCAGCGTTACCTACGAGCAGTACTTC. Amino acids: CASVTYEQYF.

This clone was counted only a few times. The V and J genes are TRBV28 and TRBJ1-3; D not certain. V dropped 5 bases and J dropped 0 bases, with 5 bases sitting between them. CDR1 and CDR2 from the germline V gene are MDHEN and SYDVKM. This CDR3 region has 13 residues. The CDR3 DNA reads as TGTGCCAGCAGTCCACACTCTGGAAACACCATATATTTT. Its translation is CASSPHSGNTIYF.

This sequence joins TRBV5-1 and TRBJ1-4; D is unresolved. The V and J ends lost 0 bases and 8 bases respectively, with 14 bases between them. This CDR3 has 15 residues. The germline V gene encodes CDR1 SGHRS and CDR2 YFSETQ. Here the CDR3 DNA reads TGCGCCAGCAGCTTGGGGGTACGGGATGAGGAAAAACTGTTTTTT. Translating it yields CASSLGVRDEEKLFF.

The chain combines TRBV4-1 with TRBJ1-6; TRBD1 aligns across 8 bases. CDR1 is MGHRA, CDR2 YSYEKL, per germline. This CDR3 is 13 amino acids long. With V trimmed by 3 bases and J by 10 bases, 2 bases remained unmatched. The CDR3 reads CASSQDRESPLHF. DNA for the CDR3: TGCGCCAGCAGCCAGGACAGGGAGTCACCCCTCCACTTT.

The chain couples TRBV10-2 to TRBJ2-7; TRBD2 matches at 11 bases. CDR3 length equals 16 residues. The germline V gene encodes CDR1 WSHSY and CDR2 SAAADI. Germline trimming cut 5 bases from V and 4 bases from J; bases unmatched to any gene: 10. DNA of the CDR3: TGCGCCAGCAGTCCGTTAGCGGGAGGGCCCATATACGAGCAGTACTTC. It specifies CASSPLAGGPIYEQYF.

V and J are TRBV18 and TRBJ2-3; 9 bases line up with TRBD2. The length of the CDR3 is 17 residues. The trim removed 5 bases at V and 0 bases at J, leaving 9 bases unmatched. The germline V gene encodes CDR1 KGHSH and CDR2 LQKENI. The DNA of the CDR3 is TGTGCCAGCTCAGTCTCCATAGCGGGGGTTAGCACAGATACGCAGTATTTT. The encoded protein is CASSVSIAGVSTDTQYF.

This chain uses TRBV6-5 with TRBJ1-1, with a possible D match to TRBD1 (5 bases). Between the trimmed V and J ends, which lost 5 bases and 1 base, there was a span of 11 bases. Germline V gene sequence: CDR1 MNHEY, CDR2 SVGAGI. This CDR3 spans 14 amino acids. The CDR3 spells CASSVQDRNTEAFF. The CDR3 nucleotides are TGTGCCAGCAGTGTACAGGATAGGAACACTGAAGCTTTCTTT.

The chain has TRBV13 and TRBJ2-7, with 7 bases matching TRBD2. CDR1 is PRHDT, CDR2 FYEKMQ, per germline (reference sequence). The V gene end was trimmed by 0 bases and the J gene end by 7 bases; junction bases not matched to a gene: 12. This CDR3 is built from 16 residues. The CDR3 region is CASSLGVRGGRLEQYF. The CDR3 coding sequence is TGTGCCAGCAGCTTAGGCGTGCGCGGGGGTAGATTAGAGCAGTACTTC.

The chain joins TRBV10-1 to TRBJ2-7, with 8 bases lining up with TRBD1. Germline V lookup: CDR1 WNHNN, CDR2 SYGVQD (reference sequence). J gave up 6 bases and V 2 bases, and 6 bases lay outside the gene matches. This CDR3 spans 14 amino acids. The chain's CDR3 is CASSEGTGQTEQYF. As DNA, the CDR3 is TGCGCCAGCAGTGAGGGGACAGGCCAAACCGAGCAGTACTTC.

The gene calls are TRBV11-2 and TRBJ1-6; 8 nucleotides match TRBD1. Germline CDR1 reads SGHAT; CDR2 reads FQNNGV. This CDR3 comprises 15 residues. After removal of 2 bases from V and 6 bases from J, the junction contained 3 bases not matched to a gene. The CDR3 region is CASSLLTGGNSPLHF. In DNA, the CDR3 is TGTGCCAGCAGCTTACTAACAGGGGGTAATTCACCCCTCCACTTT.

In DNA, the CDR3 is TGCGCCAGCAGCCAAGATTCCAGGGTGGGTAGAGTCTATGGCTACACCTTC. It is translated as CASSQDSRVGRVYGYTF. The chain joins TRBV4-3 to TRBJ1-2; maybe TRBD1 (5 bases). The ends were cut back, 0 bases at V and 4 bases at J, with 18 bases in the middle. This CDR3 spans 17 amino acids. The germline V gene has CDR1 LGHNA and CDR2 YSLEER.

The CDR3 loop reads CASSLRLAGAATDTQYF. In DNA form, the CDR3 reads TGTGCCAGCAGCTTACGACTAGCGGGGGCCGCCACAGATACGCAGTATTTT. The rearrangement joins TRBV13 to TRBJ2-3; 12 nucleotides match TRBD2. There are 17 residues in the CDR3. V shed 2 bases, J shed 2 bases, and the junction held 5 bases outside the gene matches. Germline CDR1 PRHDT, CDR2 FYEKMQ (reference sequence).

The V gene is TRBV4-1, the J gene TRBJ2-7; a weak D match, TRBD1 (5 bases). V lost 1 base, J lost 0 bases, and 10 bases lay in between. The germline V gene has CDR1 MGHRA and CDR2 YSYEKL. This CDR3 contains 15 residues. The CDR3 reads CASSQGDRLSYEQYF. CDR3 bases: TGCGCCAGCAGCCAAGGAGACAGACTCTCCTACGAGCAGTACTTC.

The chain links TRBV28 to TRBJ1-2; a possible D gene is TRBD1 (6 bases). The germline CDR1 and CDR2 sequences are MDHEN and SYDVKM. Trimming pared 6 bases from V and 1 base from J, leaving 15 bases between. This CDR3 is 15 amino acids long. CDR3: CASSHGGQFNYGYTF. In DNA form, the CDR3 reads TGTGCCAGCAGCCATGGAGGACAGTTTAACTATGGCTACACCTTC.

The rearrangement joins TRBV6-5 to TRBJ1-5; tentative D call: TRBD1 (6 bases). Trimming cost V 5 bases and J 2 bases, with 13 bases left between them. CDR1 MNHEY and CDR2 SVGAGI come from the germline V gene. This CDR3 region has 15 residues. The CDR3 coding sequence is TGTGCCAGCAGTCCACAGGGTCTGGGCAATCAGCCCCAGCATTTT. It is translated as CASSPQGLGNQPQHF.

This chain uses TRBV9 with TRBJ2-7; D is uncertain. Germline V gives CDR1 SGDLS, CDR2 YYNGEE. This CDR3 has 15 amino acids. Trimming pared 0 bases from V and 2 bases from J, leaving 12 bases between. In DNA, the CDR3 is TGTGCCAGCAGCGTAGCGTCTCGCGGCACCTACGAGCAGTACTTC. Its protein product is CASSVASRGTYEQYF.

The chain uses TRBV5-5 and TRBJ2-7; possibly TRBD1 for D (6 bases). This CDR3 is 14 amino acids long. The germline V and J ends were trimmed by 2 bases and 3 bases, with 12 bases remaining between them. Germline V lookup: CDR1 SGHKS, CDR2 YYEKEE (reference sequence). CDR3 in DNA: TGTGCCAGCAGCTTAACCGGGACACACTACGAGCAGTACTTC. Translation gives CASSLTGTHYEQYF.

About this clone itself: Distinct nucleotide sequences in the sample also encode this CDR3. The chain is built from TRBV5-1 and TRBJ1-6, with D tentatively TRBD1 (5 bases). CDR3 length: 13 residues. In germline, CDR1 is SGHRS, CDR2 YFSETQ. Trimming shortened V by 0 bases and J by 10 bases, and 8 bases separated the two germline ends. The CDR3 is CASSLGGGSPLHF. The DNA of the CDR3 is TGCGCCAGCAGCTTGGGCGGGGGGTCACCCCTCCACTTT.

The V gene is TRBV21-1, the J gene TRBJ1-6; TRBD1 was called by the table and not checked on the DNA. TRBV21-1 is annotated as a pseudogene. The CDR3 is made up of 16 amino acids. The CDR3 DNA reads as TGTGCCAGCAGCAAAGAAAAGACAGGGGGCGGATCACCCCTCCACTTT. Translating gives CASSKEKTGGGSPLHF.

The V and J genes are TRBV4-2 and TRBJ1-5; D is uncertain. V lost 1 base and J 0 bases, leaving 13 bases between the germline ends. The CDR3 is made up of 17 amino acids. Per the germline V gene, CDR1 is LGHNA and CDR2 is YNFKEQ. As DNA, the CDR3 is TGTGCCAGCAGCCAAGGGATCGCGGATAATAGCAATCAGCCCCAGCATTTT. Its translation is CASSQGIADNSNQPQHF.